This T cell receptor beta chain was observed in a study of blood T cell repertoires in COVID-19. About the research overall: The analysed material was cDNA or gDNA that came from T cells, B-cell-depleted T cells, or PBMCs.

Germline V gene data show CDR1 as SGHAT and CDR2 as FQNNGV. The CDR3 has 11 residues. The V end lost 5 bases, the J end lost 2 bases, and 4 bases lay between the germline ends. Clones were read by immunoSEQ multiplex PCR, and TCRdb kept only the in-frame ones, dropping some. Here the sample spans approximately 260,000 clones, roughly nine tenths being singletons. This TCR was sampled from a man between 45 and 60 years old with acute or convalescent COVID-19. The sample was peripheral blood. The chain recombines TRBV11-2 with TRBJ2-7; D is unresolved. The CDR3 DNA sequence: TGTGCCAGCAGCCTTACCTACGAGCAGTACTTC. Its translation is CASSLTYEQYF.